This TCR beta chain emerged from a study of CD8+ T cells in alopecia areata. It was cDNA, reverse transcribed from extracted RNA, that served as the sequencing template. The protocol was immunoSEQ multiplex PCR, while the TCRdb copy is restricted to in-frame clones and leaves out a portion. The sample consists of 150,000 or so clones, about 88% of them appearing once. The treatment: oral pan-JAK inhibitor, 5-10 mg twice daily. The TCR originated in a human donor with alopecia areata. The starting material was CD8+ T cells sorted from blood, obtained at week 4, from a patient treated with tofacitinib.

The DNA of the CDR3 is TGTGCCAGCAGTCCTCCCTTAGGTCCGCGCACAGATACGCAGTATTTT. Its protein product is CASSPPLGPRTDTQYF. This chain links TRBV27 with TRBJ2-3; D gene unclear. The germline V and J ends were trimmed by 5 bases and 1 base, with 16 bases remaining between them. Germline CDR1 and CDR2: MNHEY and SMNVEV (reference sequence). The CDR3 extends over 16 amino acids.